Described below is a single T cell receptor (beta chain) sequence and its context. This specimen belongs to a study of technical replicates of blood from four donors. The CDR3 loop spans 15 amino acids. Germline CDR1 is WSHSY and CDR2 is SAAADI. V was trimmed by 9 bases and J by 0 bases, leaving 15 bases between them. The table came from immunoSEQ multiplex PCR; TCRdb's copy has only in-frame clones and leaves some out. The table includes 14,000 or so clones, roughly 83% detected once. V gene TRBV10-2 combines with J gene TRBJ2-1; tentative D call: TRBD2 (5 bases). The source material was PBMCs. The TCR comes from a human donor in good health. The CDR3 DNA reads as TGCGCCAGTGCCCTGCGGAGCGGCTCCTACAATGAGCAGTTCTTC. Encoded protein: CASALRSGSYNEQFF.